A selection of T cell receptor beta chains follows, all from one sample in a study of blood T cell repertoires in COVID-19. Here immunoSEQ multiplex PCR was the method, and the copy in TCRdb shows in-frame clones only, minus some. The profile shows hundreds of thousands of clones, approximately 86% of them singletons. Source material: PBMCs or T cells enriched from blood (not recorded which). The receptors here all came from a woman aged 45-65 years who had recovered from COVID-19. CDR3s include the opening cysteine and the closing phenylalanine or tryptophan. The D gene is left open where the match is weak. Size tells how often a clone was seen (once, few, many) or the class of an expanded clone, and some rows leave it out.

abundance: NA; j_gene: TRBJ2-2; v_gene: TRBV19; d_gene: TRBD1; CDR3aa: CASSEQGRRNTGELFF; CDR3nt: TGTGCCAGTAGTGAACAGGGGCGTAGGAACACCGGGGAGCTGTTTTTT
abundance: NA; j_gene: TRBJ2-2; v_gene: TRBV3-1/TRBV3-2; d_gene: NA; CDR3aa: CASSPRRNTGELFF; CDR3nt: TGTGCCAGCAGCCCTAGAAGAAACACCGGGGAGCTGTTTTTT
abundance: NA; j_gene: TRBJ2-2; v_gene: TRBV6-2/TRBV6-3; d_gene: TRBD1; CDR3aa: CASSSQGATGELFF; CDR3nt: TGTGCCAGCAGTTCACAGGGGGCTACCGGGGAGCTGTTTTTT
abundance: many; j_gene: TRBJ2-1; v_gene: TRBV11-2; d_gene: TRBD1; CDR3aa: CASSNGRQGAAYNEQFF; CDR3nt: TGTGCCAGCAGCAACGGAAGACAGGGGGCCGCGTACAATGAGCAGTTCTTC
abundance: NA; j_gene: TRBJ1-3; v_gene: TRBV30; d_gene: NA; CDR3aa: CAWSENTPNTIYF; CDR3nt: TGTGCCTGGAGTGAAAACACCCCGAACACCATATATTTT
abundance: NA; j_gene: TRBJ2-3; v_gene: TRBV28; d_gene: NA; CDR3aa: CASRQSTTDTQYF; CDR3nt: TGTGCCAGCAGACAGTCGACCACAGATACGCAGTATTTT
abundance: NA; j_gene: TRBJ1-1; v_gene: TRBV7-9; d_gene: NA; CDR3aa: CASSLSSQTVNTEAFF; CDR3nt: TGTGCCAGCAGCTTAAGCTCCCAAACCGTGAACACTGAAGCTTTCTTT
abundance: NA; j_gene: TRBJ1-4; v_gene: TRBV28; d_gene: NA; CDR3aa: CASSRTGPANEKLFF; CDR3nt: TGTGCCAGCAGTCGTACAGGGCCGGCTAATGAAAAACTGTTTTTT
abundance: NA; j_gene: TRBJ1-6; v_gene: TRBV7-9; d_gene: NA; CDR3aa: CASSLGKGMDSPLHF; CDR3nt: TGTGCCAGCAGCTTAGGGAAGGGGATGGATTCACCCCTCCACTTT
abundance: NA; j_gene: TRBJ2-7; v_gene: TRBV30; d_gene: NA; CDR3aa: CAWSVQGNEQYF; CDR3nt: TGTGCCTGGAGTGTACAGGGAAACGAGCAGTACTTC
abundance: NA; j_gene: TRBJ1-5; v_gene: TRBV4-3; d_gene: NA; CDR3aa: CASSQERGPNQPQHF; CDR3nt: TGCGCCAGCAGCCAAGAAAGAGGGCCGAATCAGCCCCAGCATTTT
abundance: few; j_gene: TRBJ2-3; v_gene: TRBV4-3; d_gene: TRBD2; CDR3aa: CASSQAPLAGDGDTQYF; CDR3nt: TGCGCCAGCAGCCAGGCCCCACTAGCGGGAGATGGAGATACGCAGTATTTT
abundance: NA; j_gene: TRBJ2-2; v_gene: TRBV28; d_gene: NA; CDR3aa: CASTGGGSGAGELFF; CDR3nt: TGTGCCAGCACCGGTGGGGGGAGTGGCGCCGGGGAGCTGTTTTTT
abundance: NA; j_gene: TRBJ1-3; v_gene: TRBV6-5; d_gene: NA; CDR3aa: CASSRGASSGNTIYF; CDR3nt: TGTGCCAGCAGCCGTGGGGCCAGCTCTGGAAACACCATATATTTT
abundance: once; j_gene: TRBJ2-3; v_gene: TRBV10-3; d_gene: TRBD2; CDR3aa: CAISSLADGTDTQYF; CDR3nt: TGTGCCATCAGTTCCCTAGCGGACGGCACAGATACGCAGTATTTT
abundance: NA; j_gene: TRBJ2-7; v_gene: TRBV2; d_gene: TRBD2; CDR3aa: CASGTSLMNEQYF; CDR3nt: TGTGCCAGCGGGACTAGCCTTATGAACGAGCAGTACTTC
abundance: once; j_gene: TRBJ2-7; v_gene: TRBV12-3/TRBV12-4; d_gene: NA; CDR3aa: CASSSQQGYEQYF; CDR3nt: TGTGCCAGCAGTTCACAACAGGGATACGAGCAGTACTTC
abundance: NA; j_gene: TRBJ2-1; v_gene: TRBV7-9; d_gene: NA; CDR3aa: CASSFGGSSSLYEQFF; CDR3nt: TGTGCCAGCAGCTTCGGCGGTTCTAGCAGCCTTTATGAGCAGTTCTTC
abundance: NA; j_gene: TRBJ1-1; v_gene: TRBV5-1; d_gene: NA; CDR3aa: CASSSTGNTEAFF; CDR3nt: TGCGCCAGCAGCTCTACAGGGAACACTGAAGCTTTCTTT
abundance: few; j_gene: TRBJ2-7; v_gene: TRBV10-1; d_gene: TRBD2; CDR3aa: CASSDSGLSYEQYF; CDR3nt: TGCGCCAGCAGTGATAGCGGGCTCTCCTACGAGCAGTACTTC